This record concerns one T cell receptor (beta chain) sequence. The antigen is unknown. The ends lost 0 bases at V and 0 bases at J; junction bases unmatched: 2. CDR1 SGHKS and CDR2 YYEKEE come from the germline V gene (reference sequence). This CDR3 is built from 17 residues. The data stem from a study of PD-1 blockade in mismatch repair-deficient tumors. At the level of the study: Patients had more than ten mismatch repair-deficient cancer types, all previously treated and progressing. The study, taken as a whole, reports: Tumor-resident clones, often absent from pretreatment blood, expanded after pembrolizumab and then contracted.

Mismatch repair deficiency was confirmed in all patients, by PCR or immunohistochemistry. The TCR-sequenced patients were a few responders to pembrolizumab. Only in-frame clones appear in the TCRdb table, and some are missing; sequencing was by immunoSEQ multiplex PCR. The sample contains 35,000 to 40,000 clones, about 85% of which appear only once. The specimen was peripheral blood, collected 4 weeks after starting pembrolizumab. This sequence originates from an adult with mismatch repair-deficient cancer. V and J are TRBV5-5 and TRBJ2-6; TRBD1 matches at 8 bases. The CDR3, as DNA: TGTGCCAGCAGCTTGGGGACAGGGTCCTCTGGGGCCAACGTCCTGACTTTC. Encoded protein: CASSLGTGSSGANVLTF.